The T cell receptor beta chain described here comes from a study of identical twins. V dropped 9 bases and J dropped 3; count of bases not matched to a gene: 10. The CDR3 runs 15 residues. TCRdb called the 5' RACE reads again in MiXCR, with one record for every CDR3 protein. The table has a few hundred thousand distinct CDR3 sequences, about an eighth seen once. These same data were also listed under a study on yellow fever vaccine responses in identical twins.

The genes are TRBV12-3 or TRBV12-4 and TRBJ2-2; 7 positions agree with TRBD2. The material sequenced was memory (CD45RO+) T cells sorted from blood. The TCR was taken from a woman between 18 and 30 years old in good health. The CDR3 loop reads CASRRGGRDTGELFF. The CDR3 DNA follows: TGTGCCAGTCGGCGGGGAGGGCGCGACACCGGGGAGCTGTTTTTT.